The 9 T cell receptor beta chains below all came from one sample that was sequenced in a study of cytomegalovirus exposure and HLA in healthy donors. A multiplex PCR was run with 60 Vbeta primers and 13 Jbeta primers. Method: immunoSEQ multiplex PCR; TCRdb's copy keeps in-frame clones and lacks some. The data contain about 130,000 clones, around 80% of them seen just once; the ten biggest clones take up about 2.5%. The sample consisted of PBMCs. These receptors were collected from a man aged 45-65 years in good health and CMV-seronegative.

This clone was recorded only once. The CDR3 is CATQTGGYEQYF. The CDR3 nucleotides read TGCGCCACCCAAACAGGGGGATACGAGCAGTACTTC. J is TRBJ2-7 and V is TRBV10-1; 8 positions match TRBD1. The CDR3 sequence is 12 residues long. Germline CDR1 WNHNN, CDR2 SYGVQD (reference sequence). The V segment lost 10 bases and the J segment 4 bases; nucleotides outside the gene matches: 6.

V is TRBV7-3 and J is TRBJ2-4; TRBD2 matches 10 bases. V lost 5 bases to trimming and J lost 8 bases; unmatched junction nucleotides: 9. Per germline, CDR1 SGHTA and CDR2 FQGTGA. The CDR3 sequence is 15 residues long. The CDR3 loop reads CASSPSGGAGYIQYF. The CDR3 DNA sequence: TGTGCCAGCAGCCCCAGCGGGGGGGCCGGCTACATTCAGTACTTC.

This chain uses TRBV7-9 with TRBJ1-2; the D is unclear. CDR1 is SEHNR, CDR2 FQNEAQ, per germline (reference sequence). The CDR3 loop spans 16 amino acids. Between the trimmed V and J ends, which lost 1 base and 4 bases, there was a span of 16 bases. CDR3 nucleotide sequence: TGTGCCAGCAGCTTAGTCCCCCGTGAGGTTTCCTATGGCTACACCTTC. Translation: CASSLVPREVSYGYTF.

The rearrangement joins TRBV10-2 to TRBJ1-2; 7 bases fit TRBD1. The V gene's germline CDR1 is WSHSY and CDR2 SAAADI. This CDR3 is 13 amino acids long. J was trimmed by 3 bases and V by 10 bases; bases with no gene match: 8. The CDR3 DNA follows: TGCGCCACCTCCGGGGACAGTCACTATGGCTACACCTTC. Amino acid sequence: CATSGDSHYGYTF.

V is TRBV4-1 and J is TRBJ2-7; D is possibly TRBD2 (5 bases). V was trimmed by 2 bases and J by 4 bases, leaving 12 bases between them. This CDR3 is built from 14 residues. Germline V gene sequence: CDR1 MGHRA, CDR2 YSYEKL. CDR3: CASSQKDGIYEQYF. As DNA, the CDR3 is TGCGCCAGCAGCCAAAAGGACGGGATTTACGAGCAGTACTTC.

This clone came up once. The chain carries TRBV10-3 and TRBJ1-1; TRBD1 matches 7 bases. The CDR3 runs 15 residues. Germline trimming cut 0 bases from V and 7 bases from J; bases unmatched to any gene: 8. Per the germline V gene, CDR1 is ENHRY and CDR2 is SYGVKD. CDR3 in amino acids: CAISESRQGRIEAFF. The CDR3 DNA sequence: TGTGCCATCAGTGAGTCTAGACAGGGACGGATTGAAGCTTTCTTT.

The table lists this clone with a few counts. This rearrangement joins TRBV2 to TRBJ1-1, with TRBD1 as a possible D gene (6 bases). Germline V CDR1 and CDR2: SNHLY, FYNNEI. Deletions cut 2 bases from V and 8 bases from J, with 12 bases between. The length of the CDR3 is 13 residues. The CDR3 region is CASSEWVTGEAFF. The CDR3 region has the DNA TGTGCCAGCAGTGAATGGGTGACAGGAGAAGCTTTCTTT.

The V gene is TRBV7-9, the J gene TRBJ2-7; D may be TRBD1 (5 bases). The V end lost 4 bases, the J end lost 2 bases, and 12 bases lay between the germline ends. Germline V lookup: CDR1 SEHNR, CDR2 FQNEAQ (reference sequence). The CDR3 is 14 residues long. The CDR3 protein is CASSSSGIPYEQYF. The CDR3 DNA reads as TGTGCCAGCAGCTCCTCAGGGATCCCCTACGAGCAGTACTTC.

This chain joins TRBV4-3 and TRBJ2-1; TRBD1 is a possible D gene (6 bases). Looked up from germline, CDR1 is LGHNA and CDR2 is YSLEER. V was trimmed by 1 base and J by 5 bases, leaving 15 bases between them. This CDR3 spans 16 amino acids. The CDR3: CASSQGLSAGDNEQFF. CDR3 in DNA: TGCGCCAGCAGCCAAGGTTTATCGGCAGGGGACAATGAGCAGTTCTTC.